This T cell receptor beta chain was obtained from a study of control samples from healthy donors and cancer patients. CDR3 size: 14 residues. V was clipped by 3 bases and J by 5 bases, with 12 bases between them. The germline CDR1 and CDR2 sequences are MGHRA and YSYEKL. The data were produced by immunoSEQ multiplex PCR, yet TCRdb's version contains in-frame clones alone and is incomplete. This sample carries around 110,000 clones, over 85% of them seen once, and the ten largest clones take about 2.8%. This clonotype was sampled from a man aged 25 to 45 in good health. Sequencing used blood. This chain links TRBV4-1 with TRBJ2-3; D might be TRBD2 (6 bases). CDR3 protein: CASSQPTRRDTQYF. The CDR3, as DNA: TGCGCCAGCAGCCAGCCGACTAGAAGAGATACGCAGTATTTT.